This record looks at one T cell receptor (beta chain) sequence and its context. The record originates from a study of early stage breast cancer tumors. J gave up 4 bases and V 3 bases, and 10 bases lay outside the gene matches. The CDR3 runs to 16 residues. Per the germline V gene, CDR1 is SGDLS and CDR2 is YYNGEE. Sequencing used immunoSEQ multiplex PCR; TCRdb keeps in-frame clones, though not all of them. This sample has approximately 70,000 clones, with 65% to 85% found just once. Sample: blood. The rearrangement links TRBV9 to TRBJ2-3; 8 nucleotides align to TRBD2. The receptor's source is a person in their forties with breast cancer. The CDR3 region has the DNA TGTGCCAGCAGCGAACGAGGGAGCGGGAGTGCAGATACGCAGTATTTT. Translation gives CASSERGSGSADTQYF.